One and the same sample provided the 29 T cell receptor beta chains below, sequenced in a study of PD-L1 blockade in urothelial cancer. Measured with immunoSEQ multiplex PCR; TCRdb has only the in-frame clones, and not every one. The sample records tens of thousands of clones, nearly 90% being singletons. The starting material was PBMCs, obtained around atezolizumab (anti-PD-L1) treatment. Source of these receptors: a woman aged 60-75 years with urothelial cancer.

This chain joins TRBV28 and TRBJ2-5, with TRBD1 matching over 9 bases. CDR1 and CDR2 from the germline V gene are MDHEN and SYDVKM. V lost 7 bases and J lost 5; bases outside the gene matches: 11. This CDR3 has 15 residues. The CDR3 bases are TGTGCCAGCACTCCTCGGGACAGGGTCCTTGAGACCCAGTACTTC. Protein product: CASTPRDRVLETQYF.

The chain carries TRBV5-4 and TRBJ2-7; 8 positions agree with TRBD2. Germline V lookup: CDR1 SGHNT, CDR2 YYREEE (reference sequence). V was clipped by 5 bases and J by 6 bases; unmatched bases: 10. The CDR3 is 14 residues long. The CDR3 is CASRSNWGTSEQYF. In DNA form, the CDR3 reads TGTGCCAGCAGATCCAATTGGGGGACTAGCGAGCAGTACTTC.

A few counts support this clone. The V and J genes are TRBV21-1 and TRBJ2-3; the table's D call of TRBD2 was not tested on the DNA. TRBV21-1 represents a pseudogene. The CDR3 runs to 17 residues. Written as DNA, the CDR3 is TGTGCCAGCAGCAATATGAATAGCGGGAGGGCGGGAGATACGCAGTATTTT. This codes for CASSNMNSGRAGDTQYF.

V gene TRBV11-2 combines with J gene TRBJ2-7; TRBD2 matches 9 bases. Per germline, CDR1 SGHAT and CDR2 FQNNGV. J lost 5 bases, V lost 4 bases, and 12 bases had no gene match. The CDR3 consists of 16 residues. CDR3: CASSSITGTSSHEQYF. Written as DNA, the CDR3 is TGTGCCAGCAGCTCAATTACCGGGACTAGCAGCCACGAGCAGTACTTC.

This rearrangement joins TRBV6-5 to TRBJ2-6; weak D call: TRBD1 (5 bases). V lost 8 bases and J lost 3, with 11 bases in between. The CDR3 has 14 residues. Germline-derived CDR1 and CDR2 are MNHEY and SVGAGI. The CDR3 DNA is TGTGCCAGCGGAAGGGGTTTTGGGGCCAACGTCCTGACTTTC. Its protein is CASGRGFGANVLTF.

This sequence joins TRBV14 and TRBJ1-1; D is possibly TRBD1 (5 bases). Germline V gives CDR1 SGHDN, CDR2 FVKESK. V was shortened by 4 bases and J by 7 bases, with 19 bases between the two germline ends. The CDR3 has 15 residues. The CDR3 DNA sequence: TGTGCCAGCAGCCGCCGGGAGGGGCAGGGCGGTGAAGCTTTCTTT. Translating it yields CASSRREGQGGEAFF. Complete variable domain (other parts from reference TRBV14 and TRBJ1-1): EAGVTQFPSHSVIEKGQTVTLRCDPISGHDNLYWYRRVMGKEIKFLLHFVKESKQDESGMPNNRFLAERTGGTYSTLKVQPAELEDSGVYFCASSRREGQGGEAFFGQGTRLTVV.

The chain employs TRBV18 and TRBJ2-7, with TRBD2 matching over 11 bases. The CDR3 consists of 15 residues. The J segment lost 3 bases and the V segment lost 4 bases, leaving 5 bases of the junction unmatched. The germline V gene encodes CDR1 KGHSH and CDR2 LQKENI. The CDR3, as DNA: TGTGCCAGCTCACAACCCGGGACTAGCGGCTACGAGCAGTACTTC. It is translated as CASSQPGTSGYEQYF.

The V and J genes are TRBV10-3 and TRBJ2-5, with D maybe TRBD2 (6 bases). This CDR3 region has 13 residues. The V gene lost 7 bases and the J gene lost 1 base, with 10 bases spanning the gap. Germline V lookup: CDR1 ENHRY, CDR2 SYGVKD. The DNA for the CDR3 is TGTGCCATCAAAGGCGGGGTCCAAGAGACCCAGTACTTC. Its translation is CAIKGGVQETQYF.

The CDR3 DNA reads as TGTGCCATCAGTGGAGGAAACCCTGGGGAGTACGAGCAGTACTTC. Translation gives CAISGGNPGEYEQYF. The chain carries TRBV10-3 and TRBJ2-7; TRBD2 might be the D (5 bases). The CDR3 sequence is 15 residues long. V shed 4 bases and J shed 4 bases, with 17 bases lying between them. Germline values: CDR1 ENHRY, CDR2 SYGVKD.

The chain joins TRBV5-1 to TRBJ1-4; D is ambiguous. The germline V and J ends were trimmed by 4 bases and 3 bases, with 7 bases remaining between them. This CDR3 comprises 13 residues. CDR1 is SGHRS, CDR2 YFSETQ, per germline. The CDR3 loop is CASSRGSNEKLFF. In DNA form, the CDR3 reads TGCGCCAGCAGCCGAGGGTCTAATGAAAAACTGTTTTTT. The full variable domain, rest sourced from reference TRBV5-1 and TRBJ1-4, is KAGVTQTPRYLIKTRGQQVTLSCSPISGHRSVSWYQQTPGQGLQFLFEYFSETQRNKGNFPGRFSGRQFSNSRSEMNVSTLELGDSALYLCASSRGSNEKLFFGSGTQLSVL.

This sequence joins TRBV7-2 and TRBJ2-7; 8 bases map to TRBD2. The CDR3 extends over 18 amino acids. Germline V gives CDR1 SGHTA, CDR2 FQGNSA. V gave up 2 bases and J gave up 0 bases; unmatched junction bases: 12. The chain's CDR3 is CASSLIVPFSGDSYEQYF. The CDR3 region has the DNA TGTGCCAGCAGCTTAATCGTCCCGTTTAGCGGGGACTCCTACGAGCAGTACTTC. The variable domain in full, completed from reference TRBV7-2 and TRBJ2-7, reads GAGVSQSPSNKVTEKGKDVELRCDPISGHTALYWYRQSLGQGLEFLIYFQGNSAPDKSGLPSDRFSAERTGGSVSTLTIQRTQQEDSAVYLCASSLIVPFSGDSYEQYFGPGTRLTVT.

There are a few counts of this clone. The CDR3 loop reads CAISESTGNTGELFF. Written as DNA, the CDR3 is TGTGCCATCAGTGAGTCGACAGGGAACACCGGGGAGCTGTTTTTT. V and J are TRBV10-3 and TRBJ2-2, with D perhaps matching TRBD1 (6 bases). The length of the CDR3 is 15 residues. Germline V gene lookup returns CDR1 ENHRY and CDR2 SYGVKD. V lost 0 bases, J lost 1 base, and 6 bases lay in between.

The chain employs TRBV27 and TRBJ2-3; D not certain. CDR1 is MNHEY and CDR2 is SMNVEV in the germline V gene (reference sequence). The CDR3 length is 13 residues. With 5 bases removed from V and 0 bases from J, the gap between germline ends came to 6 bases. CDR3 sequence reads: CASSIQSTDTQYF. The CDR3 DNA reads as TGTGCCAGCAGTATACAGAGCACAGATACGCAGTATTTT.

The chain combines TRBV9 with TRBJ2-7; no firm D call. Germline V gene sequence: CDR1 SGDLS, CDR2 YYNGEE. CDR3 length: 12 residues. Deletions cut 3 bases from V and 6 bases from J, with 10 bases between. The CDR3 reads CASSGFSGEQYF. The DNA of the CDR3 is TGTGCCAGCAGCGGGTTCTCGGGCGAGCAGTACTTC.

The rearrangement joins TRBV5-1 to TRBJ2-5; tentative D call: TRBD2 (6 bases). The germline gives CDR1 SGHRS, CDR2 YFSETQ. The CDR3 contains 14 residues. V lost 5 bases and J 4 bases, leaving 15 bases between the germline ends. The CDR3 DNA is TGCGCCAGCAGGGAAACTAGCTGGGGAGAGACCCAGTACTTC. The encoded protein is CASRETSWGETQYF.

The CDR3 loop reads CATSARTGGGYTF. In nucleotides, the CDR3 is TGTGCCACCAGCGCCCGGACAGGGGGTGGCTACACCTTC. This chain joins TRBV15 and TRBJ1-2; 10 nucleotides align to TRBD1. Germline CDR1 and CDR2: LNHNV and YYDKDF (reference sequence). V lost 5 bases, J lost 7 bases, and 4 bases stayed unmatched. The CDR3 is 13 amino acids.

The genes are TRBV5-4 and TRBJ2-1, with 7 nucleotides matching TRBD2. Trimming at V came to 0 bases and at J to 6 bases, leaving 6 bases not matched to a gene. Per germline, CDR1 SGHNT and CDR2 YYREEE (reference sequence). The CDR3 sequence is 15 residues long. CDR3 sequence: CASSLEAGAPNEQFF. CDR3 in DNA: TGTGCCAGCAGCTTGGAGGCGGGAGCTCCCAATGAGCAGTTCTTC.

The J gene is TRBJ1-1, the V gene TRBV18; weak D call: TRBD1 (5 bases). The length of the CDR3 is 14 residues. Looked up from germline, CDR1 is KGHSH and CDR2 is LQKENI. V was trimmed by 2 bases and J by 6 bases, leaving 13 bases between them. The CDR3 coding sequence is TGTGCCAGCTCACCAGCGCAGGGCCCTTCTGAAGCTTTCTTT. Its protein is CASSPAQGPSEAFF.

The V and J genes are TRBV7-6 and TRBJ1-2; no clear D. CDR3 length: 13 amino acids. From germline, CDR1 is SGHVS and CDR2 FNYEAQ. The V and J ends lost 5 bases and 5 bases respectively, with 12 bases between them. The CDR3 region is CASSHTFEYGYTF. CDR3 nucleotide sequence: TGTGCCAGCAGCCACACATTTGAATATGGCTACACCTTC. The full variable domain, its missing parts supplied by reference TRBV7-6 and TRBJ1-2, is GAGVSQSPRYKVTKRGQDVALRCDPISGHVSLYWYRQALGQGPEFLTYFNYEAQQDKSGLPNDRFSAERPEGSISTLTIQRTEQRDSAMYRCASSHTFEYGYTFGSGTRLTVV.

The chain combines TRBV2 with TRBJ1-1, with D maybe TRBD1 (5 bases). Germline loops: CDR1 SNHLY, CDR2 FYNNEI. The CDR3 has 14 amino acids. Trimming shortened V by 4 bases and J by 2 bases, and 11 bases separated the two germline ends. CDR3 sequence reads: CASSAQGYNTEAFF. CDR3 DNA sequence: TGTGCCAGCAGTGCGCAGGGATATAACACTGAAGCTTTCTTT.

The chain joins TRBV18 to TRBJ1-1; TRBD1 matches 9 bases. The CDR3 has 14 amino acids. V lost 2 bases to trimming and J lost 6 bases; unmatched junction nucleotides: 4. CDR1 and CDR2 from the germline V gene are KGHSH and LQKENI. The CDR3 DNA reads TGTGCCAGCTCACCATCCGGGACAGGGTCTGAAGCTTTCTTT. Protein: CASSPSGTGSEAFF.

The chain joins TRBV27 to TRBJ1-5, with TRBD1 matching 9 bases. After removal of 3 bases from V and 6 bases from J, the junction contained 3 bases not matched to a gene. This CDR3 spans 14 amino acids. Germline V CDR1 and CDR2: MNHEY, SMNVEV (reference sequence). CDR3: CASSFTGGGQPQHF. Here the CDR3 DNA reads TGTGCCAGCAGTTTCACAGGGGGCGGTCAGCCCCAGCATTTT.

The chain carries TRBV28 and TRBJ2-7, with a possible D match to TRBD2 (6 bases). The CDR3 has 15 residues. The germline V gene has CDR1 MDHEN and CDR2 SYDVKM. Deletions cut 7 bases from V and 1 base from J, with 17 bases between. CDR3: CASNSGGTGSYEQYF. The CDR3 DNA reads as TGTGCCAGCAACTCTGGAGGGACGGGATCCTACGAGCAGTACTTC.

The rearrangement uses TRBV2 and TRBJ2-4; 12 bases are shared with TRBD2. V lost 6 bases, J lost 1 base, and 4 bases stayed unmatched. CDR1 and CDR2 (germline): SNHLY, FYNNEI. The CDR3 is 16 residues long. The DNA of the CDR3 is TGTGCCAGCAGGCGACTAGCGGGAGTGGCCAAAAACATTCAGTACTTC. Amino acids: CASRRLAGVAKNIQYF.

The chain combines TRBV7-6 with TRBJ1-1; 10 nucleotides match TRBD1. The junction had 4 bases not matched to a gene; V was cut back by 5 bases and J by 4 bases. The germline V gene has CDR1 SGHVS and CDR2 FNYEAQ. The CDR3 has 14 amino acids. CDR3 nucleotides: TGTGCCAGCAGCCCCCGGACAGGGGGCACTGAAGCTTTCTTT. The encoded protein is CASSPRTGGTEAFF.

The chain links TRBV10-3 to TRBJ2-7; 10 bases fit TRBD2. The CDR3 has 16 residues. Germline CDR1 and CDR2: ENHRY and SYGVKD. J lost 2 bases, V lost 11 bases, and 15 bases had no gene match. CDR3 loop: CASQTLAGTITYEQYF. DNA of the CDR3: TGTGCCTCCCAGACACTAGCGGGAACGATCACCTACGAGCAGTACTTC.

This clone was observed a few times. V gene TRBV27 combines with J gene TRBJ2-2; no clear D gene. Per the germline V gene, CDR1 is MNHEY and CDR2 is SMNVEV (reference sequence). V was cut by 1 base and J by 1 base, with 7 bases left in between. This CDR3 is built from 15 residues. CDR3 DNA sequence: TGTGCCAGCAGTTTATTTGCAGGGAACACCGGGGAGCTGTTTTTT. Translation gives CASSLFAGNTGELFF.

This sequence joins TRBV9 and TRBJ2-1, with 7 bases lining up with TRBD1. The length of the CDR3 is 16 residues. Germline assignment: CDR1 SGDLS and CDR2 YYNGEE. The V gene end was trimmed by 0 bases and the J gene end by 4 bases; junction bases not matched to a gene: 7. The CDR3 DNA reads TGTGCCAGCAGCGTAGGTGGGGGACAGCTTTACAATGAGCAGTTCTTC. This sequence encodes CASSVGGGQLYNEQFF.

V gene TRBV28 combines with J gene TRBJ1-5, with 9 bases identical to TRBD1. CDR3 length: 16 amino acids. V dropped 5 bases and J dropped 2; count of bases not matched to a gene: 7. Germline CDR1 reads MDHEN; CDR2 reads SYDVKM. Written as DNA, the CDR3 is TGTGCCAGCAGTGGGGGACAGGGAGGAGGCAATCAGCCCCAGCATTTT. Translating it yields CASSGGQGGGNQPQHF.